The present T cell receptor (beta chain) was sequenced within a study of blood T cells in healthy people across ages. Trimming shortened V by 4 bases and J by 4 bases, and 14 bases separated the two germline ends. CDR1 is MNHEY, CDR2 SMNVEV, per germline (reference sequence). The CDR3 is 15 residues long. Together with a sample-barcoded 5' primer, a J-beta primer mix was included in a second PCR lasting about 7 to 11 cycles. Using its own MiXCR run on the 5' RACE reads, TCRdb lists one record per CDR3 protein. The sample shows over a million distinct CDR3 sequences, more than 40% of them seen only once.

The chain recombines TRBV27 with TRBJ1-5; D may be TRBD1 (6 bases). The clonotype was recovered from a woman aged 55-70 years in good health. Material: blood. CDR3 coding DNA: TGTGCCAGCAGTTATCAGGGGCCATCGAATCAGCCCCAGCATTTT. Its translation is CASSYQGPSNQPQHF.